This T cell receptor (beta chain) stems from a study of neurological immune-mediated disorders. V was pared by 1 base and J by 2 bases, with 7 bases between. CDR3 length equals 13 residues. In germline, CDR1 is SGHRS, CDR2 YFSETQ. There were 800,000 to 1,000,000 CD4+ or CD8+ T cells used in the sorted libraries. By 5'RACE with 10-nucleotide random UMIs, the cDNA was made. TCRdb redid the calling of the 5' RACE reads with MiXCR, one entry per CDR3 protein. This table has over 45,000 distinct CDR3 sequences, about 5.6% appearing once. At least ten counts were recorded for this clonotype. The chain employs TRBV5-1 and TRBJ2-7, with D tentatively TRBD1 (5 bases). Source material: CD4+ T cells from blood. The clonotype was recovered from a woman aged 18-30 years with multiple sclerosis. CDR3 sequence: CASSLYRTYEQYF. The DNA for the CDR3 is TGCGCCAGCAGCTTGTACAGGACCTACGAGCAGTACTTC.